Sequencing of this T cell receptor beta chain was carried out in a study of identifying expanded T cells in peripheral blood. Concerning this clone itself: Its target is unknown.

Profiled with immunoSEQ multiplex PCR; TCRdb holds only in-frame clones, not every one. The sample includes 100,000 to 150,000 clones, approximately 88% seen only once; the top ten take 3.3%. The V end was cut by 2 bases, the J end by 0 bases, with 15 bases between. Germline V gene sequence: CDR1 SGDLS, CDR2 YYNGEE. CDR3 length equals 17 residues. Study-wide findings and caveats: Roughly two-week clone count variance significantly increased as total template count grew.

During the collection period, no donor immune events like infections were recorded. This TCR was sampled from a person between 18 and 75 years old in good health. Sequencing was done on a sample of blood. The chain links TRBV9 to TRBJ2-4; TRBD2 might be the D (6 bases). The CDR3 spells CASSVAGGLGAKNIQYF. CDR3 DNA sequence: TGTGCCAGCAGCGTGGCTGGGGGACTTGGAGCCAAAAACATTCAGTACTTC.